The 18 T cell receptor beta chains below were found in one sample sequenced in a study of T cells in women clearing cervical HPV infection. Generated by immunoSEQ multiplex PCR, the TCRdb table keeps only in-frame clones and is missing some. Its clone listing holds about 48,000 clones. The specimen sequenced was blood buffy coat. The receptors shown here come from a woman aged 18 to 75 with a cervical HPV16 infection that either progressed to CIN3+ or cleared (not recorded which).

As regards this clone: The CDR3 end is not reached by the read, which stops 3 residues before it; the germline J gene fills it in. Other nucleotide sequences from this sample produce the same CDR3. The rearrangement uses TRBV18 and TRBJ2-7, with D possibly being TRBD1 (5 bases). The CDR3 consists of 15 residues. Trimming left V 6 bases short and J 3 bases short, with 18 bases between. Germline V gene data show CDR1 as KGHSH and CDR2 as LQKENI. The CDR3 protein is CASSPPSAGFYEQYF. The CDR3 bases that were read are TGTGCCAGCTCCCCCCCTTCGGCAGGGTTCTACGAG.

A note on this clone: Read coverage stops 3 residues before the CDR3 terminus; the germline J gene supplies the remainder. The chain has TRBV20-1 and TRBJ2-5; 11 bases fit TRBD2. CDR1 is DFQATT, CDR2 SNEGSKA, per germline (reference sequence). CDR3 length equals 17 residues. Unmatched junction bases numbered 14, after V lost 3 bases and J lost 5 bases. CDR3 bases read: TGCAGTGCTAGGTACCCGACTAGCGGGGTAACCGGGGAGACC. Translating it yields CSARYPTSGVTGET. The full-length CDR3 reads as CSARYPTSGVTGETQYF.

CDR3 bases read: TGTGCCAGCAGTTACTCCACGGGACAGGTAAATCAGCCC. Translation: CASSYSTGQVNQP. The full CDR3 is CASSYSTGQVNQPQHF. The V call is TRBV6-2 or TRBV6-3, the J call TRBJ1-5, with 8 nucleotides matching TRBD1. The read ends 3 residues shy of where the CDR3 ends; the end is completed using the germline J gene. In germline, CDR1 is MNHEY, CDR2 SVGEGT. J gave up 4 bases and V 0 bases, and 5 bases lay outside the gene matches. CDR3 length: 16 residues.

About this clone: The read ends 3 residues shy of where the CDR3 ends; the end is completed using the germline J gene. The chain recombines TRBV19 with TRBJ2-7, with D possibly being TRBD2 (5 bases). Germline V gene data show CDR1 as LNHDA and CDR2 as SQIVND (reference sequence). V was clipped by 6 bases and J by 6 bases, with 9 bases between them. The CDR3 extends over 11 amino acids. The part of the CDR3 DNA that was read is TGTGCCAGTAGCCGGGGTACCGAG. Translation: CASSRGTE. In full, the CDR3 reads CASSRGTEQYF.

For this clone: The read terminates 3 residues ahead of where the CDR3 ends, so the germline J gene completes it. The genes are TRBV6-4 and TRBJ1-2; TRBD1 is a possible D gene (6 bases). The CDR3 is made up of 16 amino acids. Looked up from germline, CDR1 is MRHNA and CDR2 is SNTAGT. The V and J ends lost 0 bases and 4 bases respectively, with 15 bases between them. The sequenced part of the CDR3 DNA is TGTGCCAGCAGTGACTCCAACTTACAGGGTATCTATGGC. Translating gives CASSDSNLQGIYG. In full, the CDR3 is CASSDSNLQGIYGYTF.

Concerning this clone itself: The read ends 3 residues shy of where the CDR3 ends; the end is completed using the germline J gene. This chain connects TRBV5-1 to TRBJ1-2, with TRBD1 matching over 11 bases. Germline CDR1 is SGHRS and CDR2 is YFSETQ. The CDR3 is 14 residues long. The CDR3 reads CASSPGGQGAGYTF. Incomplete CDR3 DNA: TGCGCCAGCAGCCCGGGAGGACAGGGGGCCGGC.

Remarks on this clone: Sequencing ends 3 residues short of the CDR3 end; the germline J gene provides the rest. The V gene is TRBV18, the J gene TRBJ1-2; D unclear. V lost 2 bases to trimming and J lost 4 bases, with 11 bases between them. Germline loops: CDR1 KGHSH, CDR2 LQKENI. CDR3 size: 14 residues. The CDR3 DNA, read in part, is TGTGCCAGCTCACCATCGCGGAGCCTCTATGGC. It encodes CASSPSRSLYG. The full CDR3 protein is CASSPSRSLYGYTF.

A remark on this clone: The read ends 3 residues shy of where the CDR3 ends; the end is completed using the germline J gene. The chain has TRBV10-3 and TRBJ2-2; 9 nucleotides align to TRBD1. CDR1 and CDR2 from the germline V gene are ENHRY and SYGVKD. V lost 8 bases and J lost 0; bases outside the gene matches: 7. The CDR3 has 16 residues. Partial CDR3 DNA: TGTGCCATCCCCGGACAGGGGATCGCGAACACCGGGGAG. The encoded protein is CAIPGQGIANTGE. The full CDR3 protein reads CAIPGQGIANTGELFF.

The sequenced CDR3 bases are TGCAGTGCCCCAAAAGGAGGCAGGGGGCAGTACGAG. This gives the protein CSAPKGGRGQYE. The entire CDR3 protein is CSAPKGGRGQYEQYF. The chain recombines TRBV20-1 with TRBJ2-7; 8 nucleotides agree with TRBD1. The read terminates 3 residues before the CDR3 end, so the remaining end is supplied by the germline J gene. This CDR3 spans 15 amino acids. The V segment lost 6 bases and the J segment 4 bases; nucleotides outside the gene matches: 14. Germline V CDR1 and CDR2: DFQATT, SNEGSKA (reference sequence).

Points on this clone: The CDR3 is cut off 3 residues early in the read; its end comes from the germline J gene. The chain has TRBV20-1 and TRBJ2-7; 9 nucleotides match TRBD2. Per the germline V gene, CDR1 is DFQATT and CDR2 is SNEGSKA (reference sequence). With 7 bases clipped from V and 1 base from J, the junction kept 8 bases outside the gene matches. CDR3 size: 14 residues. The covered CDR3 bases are TGCAGTGGTCTGGCGGGAGGGCCTTCCTACGAG. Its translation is CSGLAGGPSYE. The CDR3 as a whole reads CSGLAGGPSYEQYF.

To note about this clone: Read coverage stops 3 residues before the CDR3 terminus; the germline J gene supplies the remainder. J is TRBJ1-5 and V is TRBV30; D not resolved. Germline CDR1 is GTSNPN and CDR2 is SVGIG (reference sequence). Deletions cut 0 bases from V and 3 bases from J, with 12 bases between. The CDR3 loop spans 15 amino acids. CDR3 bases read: TGTGCCTGGAGTGTACGTCGGGGTGCCAATCAGCCC. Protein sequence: CAWSVRRGANQP. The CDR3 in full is CAWSVRRGANQPQHF.

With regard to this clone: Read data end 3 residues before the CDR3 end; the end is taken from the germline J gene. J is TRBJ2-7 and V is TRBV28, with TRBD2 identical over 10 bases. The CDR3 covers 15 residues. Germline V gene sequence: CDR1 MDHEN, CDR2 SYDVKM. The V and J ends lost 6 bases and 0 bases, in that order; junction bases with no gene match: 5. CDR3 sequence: CASRLLAGPSYEQYF. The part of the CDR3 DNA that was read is TGTGCCAGCAGACTACTAGCGGGGCCCTCCTACGAG.

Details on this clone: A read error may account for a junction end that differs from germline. CDR3 loop: CSARVQGGNPEAFF. Partial CDR3 DNA: TGCAGTGCTAGAGTGCAGGGAGGGAACCCTGAA. This chain connects TRBV20-1 to TRBJ1-1; weak D call: TRBD1 (5 bases). The read is 3 residues too short to cover the CDR3 end, so that end is filled in from the germline J gene. This CDR3 comprises 14 residues. From germline, CDR1 is DFQATT and CDR2 SNEGSKA (reference sequence).

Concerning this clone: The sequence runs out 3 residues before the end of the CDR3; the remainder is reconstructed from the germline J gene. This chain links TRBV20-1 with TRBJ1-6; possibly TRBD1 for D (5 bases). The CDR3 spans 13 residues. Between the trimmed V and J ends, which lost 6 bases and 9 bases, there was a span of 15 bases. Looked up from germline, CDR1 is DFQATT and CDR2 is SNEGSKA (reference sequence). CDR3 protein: CSAEGGQGSPLHF. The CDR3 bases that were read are TGCAGTGCGGAGGGTGGTCAGGGTTCACCC.

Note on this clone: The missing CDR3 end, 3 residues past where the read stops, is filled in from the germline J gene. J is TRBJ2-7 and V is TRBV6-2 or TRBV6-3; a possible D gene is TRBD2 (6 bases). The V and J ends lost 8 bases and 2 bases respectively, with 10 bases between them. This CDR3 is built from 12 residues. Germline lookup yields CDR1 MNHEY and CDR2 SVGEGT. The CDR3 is CASSRGPYEQYF. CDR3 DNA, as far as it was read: TGTGCCAGCTCGCGGGGCCCCTACGAG.

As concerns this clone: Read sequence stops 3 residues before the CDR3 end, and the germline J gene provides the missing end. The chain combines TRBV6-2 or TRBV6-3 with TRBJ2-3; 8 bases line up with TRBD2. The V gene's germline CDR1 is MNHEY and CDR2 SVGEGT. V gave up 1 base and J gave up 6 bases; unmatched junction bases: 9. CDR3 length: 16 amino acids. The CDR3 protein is CASSYFPAGVSDTQYF. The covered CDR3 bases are TGTGCCAGCAGTTACTTTCCAGCGGGAGTATCGGATACG.

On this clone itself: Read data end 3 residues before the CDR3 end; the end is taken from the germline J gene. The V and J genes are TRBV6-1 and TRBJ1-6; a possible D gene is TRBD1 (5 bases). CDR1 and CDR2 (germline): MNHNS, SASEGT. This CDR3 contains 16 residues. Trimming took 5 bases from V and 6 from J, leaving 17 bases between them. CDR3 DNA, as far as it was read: TGTGCCAGCAGTAAAGTGGGACTGACAACTAATTCACCC. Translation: CASSKVGLTTNSP. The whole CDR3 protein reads CASSKVGLTTNSPLHF.

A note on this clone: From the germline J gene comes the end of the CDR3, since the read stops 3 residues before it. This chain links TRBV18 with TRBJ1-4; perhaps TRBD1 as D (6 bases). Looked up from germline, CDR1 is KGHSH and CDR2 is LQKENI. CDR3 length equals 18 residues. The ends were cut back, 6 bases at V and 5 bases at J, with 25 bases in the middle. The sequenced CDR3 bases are TGTGCCAGCTCGCAAACTTCCGGGACACACGCCCAGAATGAAAAA. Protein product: CASSQTSGTHAQNEK. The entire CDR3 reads CASSQTSGTHAQNEKLFF.